The next 2 T cell receptor beta chains were all read from a single sample in a study of cytomegalovirus exposure and HLA in healthy donors. TCRdb's copy holds only in-frame clones and misses some; the assay was immunoSEQ multiplex PCR. The table has hundreds of thousands of clones, less than 95% seen once. Sequencing was done on a sample of PBMCs. All receptors come from a woman aged 30 to 39 in good health and CMV-seronegative.

J is TRBJ2-7 and V is TRBV27; 15 bases map to TRBD2. Looked up from germline, CDR1 is MNHEY and CDR2 is SMNVEV (reference sequence). V shed 3 bases, J shed 0 bases, and the junction held 9 bases outside the gene matches. CDR3 size: 19 residues. The CDR3 coding sequence is TGTGCCAGCAGTTTCCAGGGACTAGCGGGAGGTAGGAGCTCCTACGAGCAGTACTTC. As protein: CASSFQGLAGGRSSYEQYF.

This CDR3 is CASSRTGPNEQYF. Here the CDR3 DNA reads TGTGCCAGCTCCAGGACAGGACCAAACGAGCAGTACTTC. This sequence joins TRBV18 and TRBJ2-7, with 7 bases aligning to TRBD1. J gave up 5 bases and V 6 bases, and 7 bases lay outside the gene matches. Germline-derived CDR1 and CDR2 are KGHSH and LQKENI. The CDR3 is made up of 13 amino acids.